This T cell receptor (beta chain) was identified in a study of blood T cell repertoires in COVID-19. Study-wide context: Researchers got acute and convalescent COVID-19 samples from the United States, Italy and Spain. Nucleic acid was either cDNA or gDNA, and it came from T cells, B-cell-depleted T cells, or PBMCs.

V was cut by 2 bases and J by 1 base, with 6 bases left in between. Per germline, CDR1 SGHTS and CDR2 YDEGEE. This CDR3 is 14 amino acids long. Original analysis: Estimated nucleated cell counts came from reference gene primer amplification. Profiled with immunoSEQ multiplex PCR; TCRdb holds only in-frame clones, not every one. V and J calls and clone size are those listed in that table; D and trimming were worked out from the DNA. The repertoire holds 90,000 to 130,000 clones, with 75% to 90% as singletons. The V call is TRBV5-8, the J call TRBJ2-2; no definite D call. This receptor was identified in a woman in her 70s with acute or convalescent COVID-19. The sample consisted of peripheral blood. CDR3 in amino acids: CASSFQRNTGELFF. The CDR3 DNA reads as TGTGCCAGCAGCTTCCAGCGGAACACCGGGGAGCTGTTTTTT.